Below, 23 T cell receptor beta chains from the same sample are listed, as sequenced in a study of blood T cell repertoires in COVID-19. Profiled with immunoSEQ multiplex PCR; TCRdb holds only in-frame clones, not every one. The repertoire includes roughly 150,000 clones, around 90% of them detected once, and roughly 2% sits in the top ten. Sequencing was done on a sample of peripheral blood. The receptor source for this set is a man aged 45 to 65 who had recovered from COVID-19.

This rearrangement joins TRBV6-5 to TRBJ2-2; TRBD1 is a possible D gene (5 bases). CDR3 length: 15 amino acids. The germline CDR1 and CDR2 sequences are MNHEY and SVGAGI. The ends were cut back, 6 bases at V and 0 bases at J, with 11 bases in the middle. The CDR3 DNA sequence: TGTGCCAGCAGGCTCGACAGTCCGAACACCGGGGAGCTGTTTTTT. Translated, it gives CASRLDSPNTGELFF.

Here the CDR3 DNA reads TGTGCCAGCAGTTTATTAGGCGCCATAGCCTCGAGCCGGGAAAAACTGTTTTTT. It yields the protein CASSLLGAIASSREKLFF. The rearrangement uses TRBV28 and TRBJ1-4; D remains unclear. This CDR3 is built from 18 residues. The germline gives CDR1 MDHEN, CDR2 SYDVKM. Trimming left V 1 base short and J 8 bases short, with 23 bases between.

The chain joins TRBV7-9 to TRBJ2-3, with 8 positions matching TRBD2. From germline, CDR1 is SEHNR and CDR2 FQNEAQ (reference sequence). This CDR3 region has 16 residues. V shed 4 bases, J shed 6 bases, and the junction held 12 bases outside the gene matches. CDR3 sequence (DNA): TGTGCCAGCAGCTCGTGGGCGGGGGGCCGGCAGGATACGCAGTATTTT. Its protein product is CASSSWAGGRQDTQYF.

The rearrangement uses TRBV6-5 and TRBJ1-2; 9 positions agree with TRBD1. The germline V gene encodes CDR1 MNHEY and CDR2 SVGAGI. The CDR3 loop spans 14 amino acids. J lost 3 bases, V lost 7 bases, and 6 bases had no gene match. The CDR3 region is CASKRQGGDYGYTF. The CDR3 region has the DNA TGTGCCAGCAAGCGACAGGGGGGTGACTATGGCTACACCTTC.

The gene calls are TRBV27 and TRBJ2-7; 8 bases agree with TRBD1. Germline-derived CDR1 and CDR2 are MNHEY and SMNVEV (reference sequence). J lost 2 bases, V lost 6 bases, and 3 bases had no gene match. There are 13 residues in the CDR3. In nucleotides, the CDR3 is TGTGCCAGCAGATTGGACAGGGCCTACGAGCAGTACTTC. Protein: CASRLDRAYEQYF.

The chain couples TRBV7-2 to TRBJ2-1, with 10 nucleotides matching TRBD2. With V trimmed by 3 bases and J by 4 bases, 3 bases remained unmatched. CDR3 length: 15 amino acids. In germline, CDR1 is SGHTA, CDR2 FQGNSA. The DNA of the CDR3 is TGTGCCAGCAGCTTGAGCGGGGGGGGGTACAATGAGCAGTTCTTC. Protein sequence: CASSLSGGGYNEQFF. Drawing the rest from reference TRBV7-2 and TRBJ2-1, the complete variable domain is GAGVSQSPSNKVTEKGKDVELRCDPISGHTALYWYRQSLGQGLEFLIYFQGNSAPDKSGLPSDRFSAERTGGSVSTLTIQRTQQEDSAVYLCASSLSGGGYNEQFFGPGTRLTVL.

The rearrangement joins TRBV5-1 to TRBJ2-5; 7 nucleotides agree with TRBD1. V gave up 4 bases and J gave up 2 bases; unmatched junction bases: 8. The CDR3 contains 15 residues. Looked up from germline, CDR1 is SGHRS and CDR2 is YFSETQ. The CDR3 DNA is TGCGCCAGCAGCACCCTCGGACAGGTTCAAGAGACCCAGTACTTC. Its translation is CASSTLGQVQETQYF.

V and J are TRBV11-2 and TRBJ2-7; weak D call: TRBD1 (5 bases). Trimming removed 6 bases at V and 7 bases at J, with 16 bases between. Germline V gene lookup returns CDR1 SGHAT and CDR2 FQNNGV. This CDR3 region has 13 residues. The CDR3 protein is CASRLQGREEQYF. The CDR3, as DNA: TGTGCCAGCAGACTTCAGGGAAGAGAGGAGCAGTACTTC.

The chain links TRBV5-1 to TRBJ2-3; tentatively, D is TRBD1 (6 bases). Germline CDR1 is SGHRS and CDR2 is YFSETQ. Trimming pared 4 bases from V and 0 bases from J, leaving 21 bases between. This CDR3 region has 18 residues. CDR3 DNA: TGCGCCAGCAGCCCCCCCCAAGGAGTGGGGGCTAGCACAGATACGCAGTATTTT. It encodes CASSPPQGVGASTDTQYF.

This clone was seen once. The chain combines TRBV5-1 with TRBJ2-7; a weak D match, TRBD2 (6 bases). Germline CDR1 and CDR2: SGHRS and YFSETQ. Trimming left V 2 bases short and J 2 bases short, with 14 bases between. The CDR3 is 15 amino acids. The CDR3 is CASSFKQGGPYEQYF. The CDR3 DNA reads TGCGCCAGCAGCTTTAAGCAGGGAGGACCCTACGAGCAGTACTTC.

This chain links TRBV2 with TRBJ1-1, with D possibly matching TRBD1 (6 bases). The CDR3 has 14 amino acids. The germline CDR1 and CDR2 sequences are SNHLY and FYNNEI. Trimming took 8 bases from V and 1 from J, leaving 14 bases between them. CDR3 region: CASLETGTNTEAFF. The CDR3 nucleotides are TGTGCCAGCCTGGAGACAGGTACGAACACTGAAGCTTTCTTT.

The chain carries TRBV21-1 and TRBJ1-1; the table's D call TRBD1 went unverified against the DNA. TRBV21-1 counts as a pseudogene. The CDR3 contains 17 residues. CDR3 region: CASSKGEQGARDTEAFF. For the CDR3, the DNA is TGTGCCAGCAGCAAAGGGGAGCAGGGGGCGCGGGACACTGAAGCTTTCTTT.

V gene TRBV28 combines with J gene TRBJ2-7, with TRBD1 matching over 10 bases. CDR3 length: 14 residues. J lost 4 bases, V lost 8 bases, and 8 bases had no gene match. CDR1 MDHEN and CDR2 SYDVKM come from the germline V gene. The CDR3 DNA follows: TGTGCCAGCGCCCCCGGGACAGGGGAATACGAGCAGTACTTC. Translated: CASAPGTGEYEQYF.

The chain employs TRBV5-1 and TRBJ2-7; D may be TRBD1 (6 bases). CDR3 length: 13 residues. Germline V gene lookup returns CDR1 SGHRS and CDR2 YFSETQ. The V end was cut by 5 bases, the J end by 0 bases, with 9 bases between. The CDR3 here is CASRQGSSYEQYF. CDR3 nucleotides: TGCGCCAGCAGGCAGGGGTCCTCCTACGAGCAGTACTTC.

This clone was picked up a small number of times. The rearrangement joins TRBV5-1 to TRBJ2-7, with 11 bases identical to TRBD2. CDR3 length equals 14 residues. J lost 2 bases, V lost 4 bases, and 2 bases had no gene match. CDR1 and CDR2 from the germline V gene are SGHRS and YFSETQ. DNA for the CDR3: TGCGCCAGCAGCCCGGGACTAGCGGCCTACGAGCAGTACTTC. Translated: CASSPGLAAYEQYF.

This chain uses TRBV10-1 with TRBJ2-7, with TRBD2 matching 8 bases. The length of the CDR3 is 14 residues. Germline CDR1 WNHNN, CDR2 SYGVQD (reference sequence). V lost 2 bases, J lost 0 bases, and 0 bases stayed unmatched. The CDR3 DNA reads TGCGCCAGCAGTGAGGGACTAGCCTCCTACGAGCAGTACTTC. It yields the protein CASSEGLASYEQYF.

This rearrangement joins TRBV24-1 to TRBJ2-3; D perhaps matches TRBD2 (6 bases). V lost 3 bases and J 1 base, leaving 13 bases between the germline ends. The CDR3 is 16 residues long. Germline CDR1 reads KGHDR; CDR2 reads SFDVKD. The chain's CDR3 is CATSDGRSGGTDTQYF. The CDR3 nucleotides read TGTGCCACCAGTGATGGCAGGTCGGGAGGCACAGATACGCAGTATTTT.

V is TRBV6-2 or TRBV6-3 and J is TRBJ2-5; TRBD2 is a possible D gene (7 bases). This CDR3 contains 15 residues. Trimming stripped 6 bases from V and 5 bases from J, with 19 bases between. Looked up from germline, CDR1 is MNHEY and CDR2 is SVGEGT. CDR3 DNA sequence: TGTGCCAGCAGCCAGGGGACGGGAGCGGGGGAGACCCAGTACTTC. It yields the protein CASSQGTGAGETQYF.

The V gene is TRBV11-2, the J gene TRBJ2-3; 8 bases map to TRBD1. CDR3 size: 15 residues. Germline V lookup: CDR1 SGHAT, CDR2 FQNNGV. Trimming at V came to 4 bases and at J to 3 bases, leaving 6 bases not matched to a gene. The CDR3: CASSWTGSGTDTQYF. The CDR3 DNA follows: TGTGCCAGCAGCTGGACAGGGTCAGGGACAGATACGCAGTATTTT.

The chain couples TRBV19 to TRBJ2-5; 9 bases fit TRBD2. The CDR3 is 17 amino acids. CDR1 and CDR2 from the germline V gene are LNHDA and SQIVND (reference sequence). With V trimmed by 4 bases and J by 2 bases, 11 bases remained unmatched. CDR3 protein: CASSRGTVAGGQETQYF. The CDR3, as DNA: TGTGCCAGTAGTAGGGGGACCGTGGCGGGAGGGCAAGAGACCCAGTACTTC.

This chain links TRBV7-8 with TRBJ1-3; TRBD1 might be the D (6 bases). CDR1 and CDR2 from the germline V gene are SGHVS and FQNEAQ. The CDR3 extends over 16 amino acids. V was clipped by 1 base and J by 4 bases, with 14 bases between them. The CDR3 spells CASSLEGGFAGNTIYF. The CDR3 DNA reads as TGTGCCAGCAGCTTAGAGGGGGGGTTTGCGGGAAACACCATATATTTT.

This CDR3 is CASSQSDRGSSDTQYF. The CDR3 region has the DNA TGTGCCAGCAGCCAAAGCGACAGGGGGTCGTCAGATACGCAGTATTTT. The chain couples TRBV14 to TRBJ2-3; TRBD1 matches 9 bases. Germline-derived CDR1 and CDR2 are SGHDN and FVKESK. The length of the CDR3 is 16 residues. Trimming took 2 bases from V and 4 from J; bases not matched to a gene: 7.

V and J are TRBV12-5 and TRBJ2-1, with D tentatively TRBD1 (6 bases). V lost 1 base and J lost 0, with 13 bases in between. CDR3 length: 17 residues. CDR1 and CDR2 (germline): LGHNT, FRNRAP. DNA of the CDR3: TGTGCTAGTGGTTTGGATCCACCCAGGGGCTCCTACAATGAGCAGTTCTTC. Translated: CASGLDPPRGSYNEQFF.